The 20 T cell receptor beta chains below come from one sample, sequenced in a study of T cell responses to AZD1222 COVID-19 vaccine. The protocol was immunoSEQ multiplex PCR, while the TCRdb copy is restricted to in-frame clones and leaves out a portion. This table holds approximately 120,000 clones, about 92% found once. This specimen was peripheral blood, taken on day 0 of MenACWY control vaccination. The receptors stem from an adult in good health.

The CDR3 is CASSVGVSADTQYF. The CDR3 region has the DNA TGTGCCAGCAGCGTAGGGGTTAGCGCTGATACGCAGTATTTT. This chain joins TRBV9 and TRBJ2-3, with D maybe TRBD2 (5 bases). Germline V gene data show CDR1 as SGDLS and CDR2 as YYNGEE. This CDR3 region has 14 residues. V was cut by 0 bases and J by 6 bases, with 11 bases left in between.

The rearrangement links TRBV24-1 to TRBJ2-3; D ambiguous. Trimming removed 3 bases from V and 0 bases from J, with 12 bases in between. The CDR3 is made up of 16 amino acids. Germline values: CDR1 KGHDR, CDR2 SFDVKD. DNA of the CDR3: TGTGCCACCAGTGATCCCAAAGGAACTAGCACAGATACGCAGTATTTT. As protein: CATSDPKGTSTDTQYF.

The genes are TRBV27 and TRBJ1-1, with a possible D match to TRBD1 (6 bases). Germline CDR1 MNHEY, CDR2 SMNVEV (reference sequence). CDR3 length equals 19 residues. The V gene lost 0 bases and the J gene lost 2 bases, with 22 bases spanning the gap. This CDR3 is CASSLSHSLAGARNTEAFF. The CDR3 nucleotides are TGTGCCAGCAGTTTATCGCACTCCCTCGCAGGGGCGCGAAACACTGAAGCTTTCTTT.

The rearrangement uses TRBV5-1 and TRBJ2-7; TRBD1 matches at 10 bases. V lost 5 bases, J lost 5 bases, and 4 bases stayed unmatched. The CDR3 spans 13 residues. Germline V gene data show CDR1 as SGHRS and CDR2 as YFSETQ. The CDR3 region has the DNA TGCGCCAGCAGGTTGACAGGGGGCGACGAGCAGTACTTC. Its protein is CASRLTGGDEQYF.

V is TRBV7-9 and J is TRBJ1-3, with D perhaps matching TRBD1 (5 bases). V dropped 5 bases and J dropped 2 bases, with 13 bases sitting between them. The CDR3 runs to 15 residues. In germline, CDR1 is SEHNR, CDR2 FQNEAQ (reference sequence). The CDR3 sequence is CASSLIGDPGNTIYF. The DNA of the CDR3 is TGTGCCAGCAGCCTAATTGGGGACCCTGGAAACACCATATATTTT. Complete variable domain (other parts from reference TRBV7-9 and TRBJ1-3): DTGVSQNPRHKITKRGQNVTFRCDPISEHNRLYWYRQTLGQGPEFLTYFQNEAQLEKSRLLSDRFSAERPKGSFSTLEIQRTEQGDSAMYLCASSLIGDPGNTIYFGEGSWLTVV.

This clone came up once. This chain connects TRBV10-3 to TRBJ1-2; tentative D call: TRBD1 (5 bases). The CDR3 is 14 amino acids. The germline CDR1 and CDR2 sequences are ENHRY and SYGVKD. Trimming took off 0 bases at V and 4 bases at J, with 9 bases between the two ends. CDR3 residues: CAISESAGFYGYTF. The CDR3 DNA reads as TGTGCCATCAGTGAGTCGGCAGGGTTCTATGGCTACACCTTC.

The rearrangement links TRBV6-1 to TRBJ1-5; D gene ambiguous. Trimming pared 3 bases from V and 5 bases from J, leaving 14 bases between. Germline V lookup: CDR1 MNHNS, CDR2 SASEGT. The CDR3 runs 15 residues. CDR3 DNA sequence: TGTGCCAGCAGTGACCGACCGGGCCTAGATCAGCCCCAGCATTTT. Encoded protein: CASSDRPGLDQPQHF.

The chain links TRBV19 to TRBJ1-5; D call uncertain. Deletions cut 0 bases from V and 11 bases from J, with 8 bases between. The CDR3 length is 12 residues. The germline gives CDR1 LNHDA, CDR2 SQIVND (reference sequence). CDR3 sequence: CASSIDSPAQHF. In DNA form, the CDR3 reads TGTGCCAGTAGTATAGATTCCCCGGCCCAGCATTTT.

J is TRBJ2-3 and V is TRBV12-3 or TRBV12-4, with D unresolved. The V end was cut by 2 bases, the J end by 7 bases, with 7 bases between. The CDR3 extends over 12 amino acids. The CDR3 protein is CASSLQRHTQYF. Written as DNA, the CDR3 is TGTGCCAGCAGTTTACAGCGTCATACGCAGTATTTT.

This clone has just one count. The chain has TRBV14 and TRBJ1-3, with D possibly TRBD1 on 5 matching bases. CDR3 size: 11 residues. Germline V gene data show CDR1 as SGHDN and CDR2 as FVKESK. V lost 1 base to trimming and J lost 15 bases, with 10 bases between them. Written as DNA, the CDR3 is TGTGCCAGCAGCCAAGGAGGACAAAAATATTTT. As protein: CASSQGGQKYF.

This chain uses TRBV11-1 with TRBJ2-5; D possibly corresponds to TRBD1 (5 bases). V shed 4 bases and J shed 2 bases, with 5 bases lying between them. CDR3 size: 12 residues. Germline V gene sequence: CDR1 SGHAT, CDR2 FQDESV (reference sequence). The CDR3 DNA reads as TGTGCCAGCAGCTCAGGGCAAGAGACCCAGTACTTC. This codes for CASSSGQETQYF.

This chain joins TRBV27 and TRBJ2-3; D may be TRBD1 or TRBD2 (5 bases each). Trimming cost V 5 bases and J 0 bases, with 9 bases left between them. CDR3 length: 14 residues. Germline V gives CDR1 MNHEY, CDR2 SMNVEV (reference sequence). This CDR3 reads CASSRGPSTDTQYF. For the CDR3, the DNA is TGTGCCAGCAGTAGGGGACCGAGCACAGATACGCAGTATTTT.

A single count supports this clone. The rearrangement uses TRBV28 and TRBJ1-6; D gene ambiguous. This CDR3 has 17 residues. Deletions cut 8 bases from V and 3 bases from J, with 20 bases between. Germline V gene sequence: CDR1 MDHEN, CDR2 SYDVKM. The CDR3 protein is CASSRRLGRFYNSPLHF. The CDR3 DNA is TGTGCCAGCTCCCGAAGGTTAGGGCGTTTCTATAATTCACCCCTCCACTTT.

V and J are TRBV7-9 and TRBJ2-1; D is perhaps TRBD1 or TRBD2 (5 bases each). V gave up 5 bases and J gave up 6 bases, with 11 bases separating them. Germline V gene data show CDR1 as SEHNR and CDR2 as FQNEAQ (reference sequence). The CDR3 contains 13 residues. The CDR3 nucleotides are TGTGCCAGCAGCCGTAGTGGGGGCAATGAGCAGTTCTTC. Translated, it gives CASSRSGGNEQFF.

Regarding this clone: Other DNA sequences of this sample code for an identical CDR3. This chain joins TRBV5-1 and TRBJ1-6; 8 bases map to TRBD1. Unmatched junction bases numbered 4, after V lost 5 bases and J lost 6 bases. The germline V gene encodes CDR1 SGHRS and CDR2 YFSETQ. CDR3 size: 14 residues. CDR3 coding DNA: TGCGCCAGCAGTCCGACAGGGGCTAATTCACCCCTCCACTTT. Its protein product is CASSPTGANSPLHF.

This clone was seen a single time. The V and J genes are TRBV27 and TRBJ2-2; D is uncertain. The V gene lost 0 bases and the J gene lost 0 bases, with 5 bases spanning the gap. Germline CDR1 is MNHEY and CDR2 is SMNVEV (reference sequence). The CDR3 has 15 amino acids. The DNA for the CDR3 is TGTGCCAGCAGTTTATCCGCAACGAACACCGGGGAGCTGTTTTTT. Translated: CASSLSATNTGELFF.

The chain joins TRBV5-4 to TRBJ2-4; 12 nucleotides align to TRBD1. The germline V gene has CDR1 SGHNT and CDR2 YYREEE (reference sequence). V trimming: 4 bases; J trimming: 3 bases; junction bases outside the gene matches: 5. The CDR3 loop spans 16 amino acids. CDR3 loop: CASSLGQGAVKNIQYF. CDR3 coding DNA: TGTGCCAGCAGCCTGGGACAGGGGGCGGTCAAAAACATTCAGTACTTC.

V and J are TRBV6-5 and TRBJ2-1; D remains ambiguous. The CDR3 consists of 13 residues. Trimming took 6 bases from V and 7 from J, leaving 13 bases between them. Germline CDR1 reads MNHEY; CDR2 reads SVGAGI. The CDR3 loop reads CASSDPWDNEQFF. In DNA form, the CDR3 reads TGTGCCAGCAGCGACCCGTGGGATAATGAGCAGTTCTTC.

This clone has only one observation. This sequence joins TRBV5-1 and TRBJ2-7, with D uncertain. The CDR3 contains 13 residues. The germline CDR1 and CDR2 sequences are SGHRS and YFSETQ. Trimming took 2 bases from V and 6 from J, leaving 12 bases between them. The CDR3 here is CASSLQGTLEQYF. The CDR3 DNA reads as TGCGCCAGCAGCTTACAAGGAACCCTCGAGCAGTACTTC.

The chain combines TRBV5-1 with TRBJ2-7; D possibly corresponds to TRBD1 (6 bases). Deletions cut 1 base from V and 2 bases from J, with 16 bases between. The CDR3 is 16 residues long. Germline CDR1 SGHRS, CDR2 YFSETQ. CDR3 in DNA: TGCGCCAGCAGCTTGCTCATCGGGACAAGGACCTACGAGCAGTACTTC. Translated: CASSLLIGTRTYEQYF.